Reported below is one TCR beta chain. This entry comes from a study of preoperative IRX-2 immunotherapy in early breast cancer. Stated treatment: preoperative locoregional IRX-2 cytokine immunotherapy. This phase Ib study tested locoregional IRX-2 cytokine immunotherapy given before surgery. The assay was immunoSEQ multiplex PCR, and TCRdb's table has in-frame clones only and misses some. The sample comprises roughly 14,000 clones, roughly 91% of which are singletons, and over 25% rests with the top ten. Germline loops: CDR1 SQVTM, CDR2 ANQGSEA. V lost 7 bases to trimming and J lost 0 bases, with 13 bases between them. This CDR3 has 14 residues.

The TCR sequence derives from a human donor with breast cancer. The rearrangement links TRBV29-1 to TRBJ1-3; D is unresolved. This sample was taken from a patient treated with IRX-2 immunotherapy. The CDR3 nucleotides are TGCAGCGCCAGAGGAGGAAGCTCTGGAAACACCATATATTTT. It encodes CSARGGSSGNTIYF.